The entry below gives a single T cell receptor (beta chain) sequence along with its context. Germline-derived CDR1 and CDR2 are KGHSH and LQKENI. The J segment lost 1 base and the V segment lost 3 bases, leaving 14 bases of the junction unmatched. The CDR3 runs to 19 residues. As processed by the authors: Counts of nucleated cells, estimated from reference gene primer amplification, were obtained. Repertoires were generated with immunoSEQ multiplex PCR, while TCRdb's copy carries only in-frame clones and drops some. Clone size and V and J calls were adopted from that table, with D and trimming inferred from the DNA. The sample consists of some 260,000 clones, 82% of them appearing once. The record originates from a study of blood T cell repertoires in COVID-19. Study details: Researchers got acute and convalescent COVID-19 samples from the United States, Italy and Spain. T cells, B-cell-depleted T cells, or PBMCs provided the cDNA or gDNA that served as material.

Material for sequencing was peripheral blood. The chain carries TRBV18 and TRBJ2-3, with TRBD2 matching 9 bases. The receptor comes from a woman aged 18-29 years with acute or convalescent COVID-19. CDR3 coding DNA: TGTGCCAGCTCACCGTTTGGGCGGGAGGGCCTCCTCGGCACAGATACGCAGTATTTT. As protein: CASSPFGREGLLGTDTQYF.